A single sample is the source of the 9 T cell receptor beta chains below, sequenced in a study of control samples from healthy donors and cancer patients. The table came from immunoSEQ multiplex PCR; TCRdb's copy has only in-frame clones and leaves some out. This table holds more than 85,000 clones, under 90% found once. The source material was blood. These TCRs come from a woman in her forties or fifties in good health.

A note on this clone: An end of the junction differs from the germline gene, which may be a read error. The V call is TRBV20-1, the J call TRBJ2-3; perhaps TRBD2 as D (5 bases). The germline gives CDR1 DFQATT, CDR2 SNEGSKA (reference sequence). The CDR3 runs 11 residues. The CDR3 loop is CSAPSKDTQYF. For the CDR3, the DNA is TGCAGTGCGCCTAGCAAAGATACGCAGTATTTT.

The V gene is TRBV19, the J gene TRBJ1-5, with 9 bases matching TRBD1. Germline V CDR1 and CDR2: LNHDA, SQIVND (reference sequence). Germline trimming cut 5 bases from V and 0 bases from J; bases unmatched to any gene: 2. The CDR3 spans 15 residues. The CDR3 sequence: CASSWDRASNQPQHF. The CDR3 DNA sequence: TGTGCCAGTAGTTGGGACAGGGCTAGCAATCAGCCCCAGCATTTT.

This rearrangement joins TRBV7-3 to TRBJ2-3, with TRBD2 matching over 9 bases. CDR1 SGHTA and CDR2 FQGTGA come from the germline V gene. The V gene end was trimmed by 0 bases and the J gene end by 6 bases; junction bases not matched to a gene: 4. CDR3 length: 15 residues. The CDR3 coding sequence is TGTGCCAGCAGCTTAACTAGCGGGAGCGTCGATACGCAGTATTTT. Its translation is CASSLTSGSVDTQYF.

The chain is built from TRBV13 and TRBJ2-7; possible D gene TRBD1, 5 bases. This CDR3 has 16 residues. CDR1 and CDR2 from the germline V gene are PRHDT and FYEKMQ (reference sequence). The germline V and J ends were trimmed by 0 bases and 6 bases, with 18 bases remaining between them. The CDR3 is CASSLGFGQGGGEQYF. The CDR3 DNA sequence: TGTGCCAGCAGCTTAGGCTTCGGCCAGGGCGGTGGCGAGCAGTACTTC. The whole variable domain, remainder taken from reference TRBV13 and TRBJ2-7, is AAGVIQSPRHLIKEKRETATLKCYPIPRHDTVYWYQQGPGQDPQFLISFYEKMQSDKGSIPDRFSAQQFSDYHSELNMSSLELGDSALYFCASSLGFGQGGGEQYFGPGTRLTVT.

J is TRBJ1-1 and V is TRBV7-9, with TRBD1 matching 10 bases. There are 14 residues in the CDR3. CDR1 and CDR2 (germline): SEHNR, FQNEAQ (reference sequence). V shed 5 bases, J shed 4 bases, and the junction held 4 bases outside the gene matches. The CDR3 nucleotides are TGTGCCAGCAGCGGACAGGGGGGCGTCACTGAAGCTTTCTTT. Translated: CASSGQGGVTEAFF.

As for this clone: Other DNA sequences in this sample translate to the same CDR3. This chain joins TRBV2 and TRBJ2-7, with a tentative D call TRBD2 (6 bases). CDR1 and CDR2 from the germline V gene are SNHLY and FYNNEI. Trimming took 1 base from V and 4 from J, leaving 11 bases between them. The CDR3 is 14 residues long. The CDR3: CASSEGRGGYEQYF. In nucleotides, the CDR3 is TGTGCCAGCAGTGAAGGGAGGGGTGGGTACGAGCAGTACTTC.

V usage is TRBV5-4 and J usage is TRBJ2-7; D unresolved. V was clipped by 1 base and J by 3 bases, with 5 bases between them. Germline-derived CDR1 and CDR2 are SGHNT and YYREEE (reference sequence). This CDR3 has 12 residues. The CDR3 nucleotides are TGTGCCAGCAGCTTGTTAGACTACGAGCAGTACTTC. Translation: CASSLLDYEQYF.

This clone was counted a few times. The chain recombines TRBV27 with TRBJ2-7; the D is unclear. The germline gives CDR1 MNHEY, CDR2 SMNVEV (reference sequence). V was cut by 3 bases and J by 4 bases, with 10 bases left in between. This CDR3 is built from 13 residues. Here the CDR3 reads CASSFSSRYEQYF. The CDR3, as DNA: TGTGCCAGCAGTTTTTCTAGTCGTTACGAGCAGTACTTC.

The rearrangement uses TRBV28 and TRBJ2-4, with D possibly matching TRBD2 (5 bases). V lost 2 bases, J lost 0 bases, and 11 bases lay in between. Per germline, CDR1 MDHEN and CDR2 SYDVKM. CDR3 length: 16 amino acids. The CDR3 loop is CASSLDLGRAKNIQYF. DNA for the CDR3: TGTGCCAGCAGTTTAGATTTGGGGAGAGCCAAAAACATTCAGTACTTC.